The T cell receptor beta chain under discussion was sequenced for a study of TIL therapy for anti-PD-1-resistant metastatic lung cancer. This was the immunoSEQ v3 assay. The repertoire was sequenced with immunoSEQ multiplex PCR; TCRdb's copy has only in-frame clones and lacks some. The table includes around 2,000 clones, 75% to 90% detected once. Documented time point: pre-treatment sample, taken before nivolumab and TIL therapy. Tumor tissue came from excised metastases, mostly pleural nodules or supraclavicular lymph nodes. This CDR3 region has 15 residues. The ends were cut back, 7 bases at V and 3 bases at J, with 17 bases in the middle. Germline V lookup: CDR1 MNHNY, CDR2 SVGAGI (reference sequence).

The sequencing used tumor tissue, collected at baseline. The clonotype was recovered from a person aged 25 to 85 with non-small cell lung cancer. The J gene is TRBJ2-3, the V gene TRBV6-6; D might be TRBD2 (6 bases). For the CDR3, the DNA is TGTGCCAGCACTCGACCGGGACGGGGGACAGATACGCAGTATTTT. It yields the protein CASTRPGRGTDTQYF.